These T cell receptor beta chains were read from a single sample in a study of T cell repertoires in cytomegalovirus infection. The antigens for these receptors are not known. TCRdb fed the reads into MiXCR, producing one record per CDR3 protein. This sample has some 110,000 distinct CDR3 sequences; 10% occur once, and the top ten carry 31%. The sequenced sample consisted of PBMCs, sequenced either directly or after in vitro stimulation (not recorded which). These receptors came from a human donor in good health (CMV status not recorded). Some clones in this sample may be carry-over from other donors' samples. CDR3s include the opening cysteine and the closing phenylalanine or tryptophan. D genes are given only for firm matches. Part of the rows lack a size; the others show once, few, many or a class for expanded clones.

D	V	size	J	CDR3	DNA
TRBD2	TRBV6-5	many	TRBJ2-1	CASSYEREMYNEQFF	TGTGCCAGCAGTTACGAGCGGGAGATGTACAATGAGCAGTTCTTC
.	TRBV7-2	.	TRBJ1-5	CASSRNWDPNQPQHF	TGTGCCAGCAGTCGCAATTGGGACCCGAATCAGCCCCAGCATTTT
.	TRBV28	few	TRBJ2-3	CASSLYGRGDTQYF	TGTGCCAGCAGTTTATATGGGCGCGGAGATACGCAGTATTTT
.	TRBV12-3/TRBV12-4	few	TRBJ2-1	CASSPFGSDNEQFF	TGTGCCAGCAGCCCTTTTGGATCGGACAATGAGCAGTTCTTC
.	TRBV25-1	many	TRBJ1-1	CASSSHKAFF	TGTGCCAGCAGTTCACACAAAGCTTTCTTT
.	TRBV4-3	many	TRBJ2-3	CASSQVAGLARPTDTQYF	TGCGCCAGCAGCCAAGTGGCGGGCCTAGCGCGACCCACAGATACGCAGTATTTT
.	TRBV20-1	many	TRBJ1-1	CSARISGRIMNTEAFF	TGCAGTGCTAGAATTTCCGGGCGGATCATGAACACTGAAGCTTTCTTT
.	TRBV9	.	TRBJ2-5	CASSVSANPQETQYF	TGTGCCAGCAGCGTGTCAGCCAACCCTCAAGAGACCCAGTACTTC
.	TRBV28	.	TRBJ2-7	CASRRPPDSLSYEQYF	TGTGCCAGCAGGCGGCCCCCGGACAGCTTATCCTACGAGCAGTACTTC
.	TRBV7-2	many	TRBJ1-2	CASSPSRDLLNYGYTF	TGTGCCAGCAGCCCGAGCCGGGACCTCCTTAACTATGGCTACACCTTC
.	TRBV6-1	few	TRBJ1-5	CASSALTGPQHF	TGTGCCAGCAGTGCCCTGACGGGTCCCCAGCATTTT
.	TRBV3-1	few	TRBJ2-2	CASSLTPTGELFF	TGTGCCAGCAGCCTAACACCCACCGGGGAGCTGTTTTTT
.	TRBV4-1	many	TRBJ1-2	CASSQDLAYGYTF	TGCGCCAGCAGCCAAGATCTGGCCTATGGCTACACCTTC
.	TRBV10-2	.	TRBJ2-2	CASSESRGTGELFF	TGCGCCAGCAGTGAGTCTCGCGGCACCGGGGAGCTGTTTTTT
TRBD2	TRBV9	.	TRBJ2-5	CASSAGTSGSVGGETQYF	TGTGCCAGCAGCGCTGGGACTAGCGGTTCCGTCGGTGGAGAGACCCAGTACTTC
.	TRBV7-2	many	TRBJ2-3	CASSVPGLVDTQYF	TGTGCCAGCAGCGTCCCGGGACTCGTTGATACGCAGTATTTT
TRBD1	TRBV6-1	many	TRBJ1-5	CASSESPTGNQPQHF	TGTGCCAGCAGTGAAAGTCCGACAGGGAACCAGCCCCAGCATTTT
TRBD2	TRBV2	many	TRBJ2-3	CASPLLAGYTDTQYF	TGTGCCAGCCCCCTTCTAGCGGGATACACAGATACGCAGTATTTT
.	TRBV20-1	few	TRBJ1-4	CSARAGNSHEKLFF	TGCAGTGCTAGAGCCGGGAACTCACATGAAAAACTGTTTTTT
TRBD1	TRBV5-4	.	TRBJ2-5	CASSRRDRGQETQYF	TGTGCCAGCAGTCGGCGGGACAGGGGCCAAGAGACCCAGTACTTC
.	TRBV7-9	few	TRBJ1-2	CASSSTSTQGYGYTF	TGTGCCAGCAGCTCAACATCGACCCAAGGCTATGGCTACACCTTC
TRBD2	TRBV29-1	many	TRBJ2-3	CSVPRGGGTDTQYF	TGCAGCGTTCCCCGGGGGGGTGGCACAGATACGCAGTATTTT